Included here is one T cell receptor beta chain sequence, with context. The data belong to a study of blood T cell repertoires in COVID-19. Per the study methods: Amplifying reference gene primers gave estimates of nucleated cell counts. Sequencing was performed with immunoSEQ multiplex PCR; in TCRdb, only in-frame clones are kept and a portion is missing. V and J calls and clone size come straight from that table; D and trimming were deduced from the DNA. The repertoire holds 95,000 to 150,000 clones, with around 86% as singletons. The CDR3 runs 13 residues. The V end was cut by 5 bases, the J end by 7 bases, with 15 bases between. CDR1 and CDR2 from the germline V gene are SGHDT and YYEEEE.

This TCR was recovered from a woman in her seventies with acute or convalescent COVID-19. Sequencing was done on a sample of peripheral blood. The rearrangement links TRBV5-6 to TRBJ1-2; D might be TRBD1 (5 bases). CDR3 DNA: TGTGCCAGCAGTACCTCAGGGTATTCTGGCTACACCTTC. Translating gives CASSTSGYSGYTF.